This TCR beta chain derives from a study of OX40 agonist ivuxolimab in advanced cancers. Findings of the study overall: A proportion of nonresponders additionally exhibited low normalized T-cell clonal expansion. At 0.1 to 3.0 mg/kg, clonal expansion of CD4+ and CD8+ blood T cells had occurred by week 6.

Method: immunoSEQ multiplex PCR; TCRdb's copy keeps in-frame clones and lacks some. The sample holds 55,000 to 60,000 clones; 75% to 90% are singletons and the top ten take under 3.5%. Turning to this clone: Its antigen remains unknown.

Germline V CDR1 and CDR2: SGHTA, FQGTGA. This CDR3 has 13 amino acids. V dropped 5 bases and J dropped 8 bases, with 13 bases sitting between them. The specimen was CD4+ or CD8+ T cells sorted from blood, collected in a trial of the OX40 agonist ivuxolimab. This sequence originates from an adult with an advanced solid tumor such as melanoma, head and neck, liver or kidney cancer. The rearrangement links TRBV7-3 to TRBJ2-1, with no clear D. The CDR3: CASSKPGTHEQFF. Here the CDR3 DNA reads TGTGCCAGCAGCAAACCGGGCACCCATGAGCAGTTCTTC.